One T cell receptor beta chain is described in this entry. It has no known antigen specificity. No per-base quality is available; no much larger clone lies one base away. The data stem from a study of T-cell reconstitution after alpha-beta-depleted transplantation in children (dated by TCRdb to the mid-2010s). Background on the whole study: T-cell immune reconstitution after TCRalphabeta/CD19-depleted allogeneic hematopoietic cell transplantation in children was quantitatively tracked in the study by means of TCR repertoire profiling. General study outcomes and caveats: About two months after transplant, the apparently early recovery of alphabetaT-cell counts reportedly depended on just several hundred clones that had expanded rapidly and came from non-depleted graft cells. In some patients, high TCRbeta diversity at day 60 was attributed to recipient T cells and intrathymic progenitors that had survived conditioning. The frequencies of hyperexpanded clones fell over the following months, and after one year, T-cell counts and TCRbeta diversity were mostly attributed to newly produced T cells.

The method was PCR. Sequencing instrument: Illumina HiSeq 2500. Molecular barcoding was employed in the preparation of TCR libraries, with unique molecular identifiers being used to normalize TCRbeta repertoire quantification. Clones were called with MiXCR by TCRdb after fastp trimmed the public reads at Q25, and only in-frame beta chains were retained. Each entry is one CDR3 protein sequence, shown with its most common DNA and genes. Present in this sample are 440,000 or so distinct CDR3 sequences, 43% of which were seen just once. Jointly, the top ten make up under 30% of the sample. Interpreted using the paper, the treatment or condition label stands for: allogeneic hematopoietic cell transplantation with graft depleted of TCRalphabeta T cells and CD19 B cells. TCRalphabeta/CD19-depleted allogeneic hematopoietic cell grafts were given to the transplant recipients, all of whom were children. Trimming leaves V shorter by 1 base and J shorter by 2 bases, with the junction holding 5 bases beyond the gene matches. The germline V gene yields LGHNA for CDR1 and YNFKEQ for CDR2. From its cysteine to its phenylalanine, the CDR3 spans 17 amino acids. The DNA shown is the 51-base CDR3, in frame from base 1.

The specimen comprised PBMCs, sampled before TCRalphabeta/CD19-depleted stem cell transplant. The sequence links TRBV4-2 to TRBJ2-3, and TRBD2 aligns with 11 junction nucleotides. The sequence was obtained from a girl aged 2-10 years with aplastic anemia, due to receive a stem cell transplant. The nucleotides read TGTGCCAGCAGCCAAGGACTAGCGGGAACCCCCACAGATACGCAGTATTTT. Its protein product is CASSQGLAGTPTDTQYF.